These 21 T cell receptor beta chains came from one sample sequenced in a study of CD4 T cells in relation to SARS-CoV-2 and coronaviruses. Repertoires were generated with immunoSEQ multiplex PCR, while TCRdb's copy carries only in-frame clones and drops some. The profile shows 60,000 to 80,000 clones, around 87% of them singletons. The unexposed donors gave CD4+ T cells in about 2011-2018, prior to COVID-19. The material sequenced was memory CD4+ T cells from PBMCs. These receptors were taken from a human donor in good health.

This clone was recorded only once. The J gene is TRBJ2-3, the V gene TRBV7-9, with 8 bases identical to TRBD2. In germline, CDR1 is SEHNR, CDR2 FQNEAQ (reference sequence). There are 19 residues in the CDR3. The trim removed 6 bases at V and 5 bases at J, leaving 22 bases unmatched. CDR3 coding DNA: TGTGCCAGCAGTCACCCCCCGGGGGGGACCTCCTTTGCCCGAGATACGCAGTATTTT. Translated, it gives CASSHPPGGTSFARDTQYF.

The chain recombines TRBV6-6 with TRBJ2-3; D is uncertain. The CDR3 contains 15 residues. In germline, CDR1 is MNHNY, CDR2 SVGAGI (reference sequence). The CDR3 sequence: CCQGASQKPGDTQYF. The DNA of the CDR3 is TGTTGCCAAGGTGCCAGTCAAAAACCGGGAGATACGCAGTATTTT.

The chain couples TRBV5-4 to TRBJ1-2; 11 bases align to TRBD1. J was trimmed by 7 bases and V by 4 bases; bases with no gene match: 6. From germline, CDR1 is SGHNT and CDR2 YYREEE (reference sequence). The length of the CDR3 is 14 residues. The CDR3 coding sequence is TGTGCCAGCAGCAGCCGGGACAGGGGGATTGGCTACACCTTC. Protein product: CASSSRDRGIGYTF.

V usage is TRBV5-1 and J usage is TRBJ2-5, with D possibly TRBD2 on 6 matching bases. Germline V CDR1 and CDR2: SGHRS, YFSETQ. V shed 2 bases and J shed 5 bases, with 16 bases lying between them. This CDR3 region has 15 residues. The chain's CDR3 is CASSFEQGGAETQYF. The CDR3 DNA is TGCGCCAGCAGCTTTGAGCAGGGAGGCGCTGAGACCCAGTACTTC.

This chain links TRBV6-6 with TRBJ1-3; a possible D gene is TRBD1 (5 bases). Germline loops: CDR1 MNHNY, CDR2 SVGAGI (reference sequence). There are 15 residues in the CDR3. Trimming cost V 6 bases and J 3 bases, with 15 bases left between them. CDR3 DNA sequence: TGTGCCAGCAGCCAGAACGAGGACATTGGAAACACCATATATTTT. It is translated as CASSQNEDIGNTIYF.

This chain links TRBV30 with TRBJ2-1; 8 positions agree with TRBD2. CDR3 length: 17 residues. V trimming: 4 bases; J trimming: 0 bases; junction bases outside the gene matches: 11. The germline CDR1 and CDR2 sequences are GTSNPN and SVGIG (reference sequence). The CDR3 loop reads CAWKVLAGMSSYNEQFF. The CDR3 DNA sequence: TGTGCCTGGAAAGTGTTAGCGGGGATGAGCTCCTACAATGAGCAGTTCTTC.

Here the CDR3 reads CASSDTGANVLTF. Written as DNA, the CDR3 is TGTGCCAGCAGTGATACAGGGGCCAACGTCCTGACTTTC. The chain links TRBV6-1 to TRBJ2-6; D is ambiguous. Per the germline V gene, CDR1 is MNHNS and CDR2 is SASEGT. Between the trimmed V and J ends, which lost 3 bases and 4 bases, there was a span of 4 bases. The CDR3 spans 13 residues.

This chain joins TRBV5-4 and TRBJ2-3; TRBD2 is a possible D gene (6 bases). The germline CDR1 and CDR2 sequences are SGHNT and YYREEE (reference sequence). This CDR3 has 16 residues. V shed 0 bases and J shed 0 bases, with 11 bases lying between them. CDR3 in DNA: TGTGCCAGCAGCTTGGTGGCGGGAATAAGCACAGATACGCAGTATTTT. Encoded protein: CASSLVAGISTDTQYF.

This chain joins TRBV7-9 and TRBJ2-7, with 8 bases lining up with TRBD2. From germline, CDR1 is SEHNR and CDR2 FQNEAQ (reference sequence). This CDR3 has 14 residues. The ends lost 5 bases at V and 2 bases at J; junction bases unmatched: 5. The CDR3 DNA reads as TGTGCCAGCAGCAACGGGGGGGCCGCCTACGAGCAGTACTTC. Amino acids: CASSNGGAAYEQYF.

This chain joins TRBV28 and TRBJ2-7; perhaps TRBD2 as D (6 bases). The CDR3 length is 15 residues. V was shortened by 3 bases and J by 2 bases, with 14 bases between the two germline ends. CDR1 is MDHEN and CDR2 is SYDVKM in the germline V gene. The CDR3 nucleotides are TGTGCCAGCAGTTTGGGCGGGACGGCAACCTACGAGCAGTACTTC. Its protein is CASSLGGTATYEQYF.

The V gene is TRBV21-1, the J gene TRBJ2-7. TRBV21-1 is flagged as a pseudogene. The CDR3 sequence is 17 residues long. The CDR3, as DNA: TGTGCCAGCAGCAAAAAATGGGCAACCACTACATACTACGAGCAGTACTTC. It translates to CASSKKWATTTYYEQYF.

The rearrangement joins TRBV7-2 to TRBJ1-4; D is ambiguous. The CDR3 is made up of 14 amino acids. Germline V gene lookup returns CDR1 SGHTA and CDR2 FQGNSA. V lost 2 bases, J lost 8 bases, and 12 bases lay in between. In DNA, the CDR3 is TGTGCCAGCAGCTTACTTATGTCAGCGGAAAAACTGTTTTTT. It codes for CASSLLMSAEKLFF.

The V and J genes are TRBV2 and TRBJ1-5, with TRBD1 matching over 7 bases. Losses at the gene ends were 6 bases for V and 1 base for J; bases not matched to a gene: 3. The CDR3 is 14 residues long. Germline V gene lookup returns CDR1 SNHLY and CDR2 FYNNEI. CDR3 DNA: TGTGCCAGCAGCGTGGACAGGAGCAATCAGCCCCAGCATTTT. The encoded protein is CASSVDRSNQPQHF.

This chain joins TRBV10-3 and TRBJ2-1, with D possibly being TRBD2 (6 bases). Deletions cut 2 bases from V and 4 bases from J, with 9 bases between. The CDR3 loop spans 14 amino acids. Germline CDR1 ENHRY, CDR2 SYGVKD. In nucleotides, the CDR3 is TGTGCCATCAGTGAGCGGGAGAGGTACAATGAGCAGTTCTTC. Amino acids: CAISERERYNEQFF.

The chain recombines TRBV3-1 (or the pseudogene TRBV3-2) with TRBJ2-2, with a possible D match to TRBD1 (6 bases). The germline V gene has CDR1 LGHDT and CDR2 YNNKEL (reference sequence). The CDR3 extends over 14 amino acids. V was clipped by 4 bases and J by 1 base, with 7 bases between them. DNA for the CDR3: TGTGCCAGCAGCCCGACAGGGAACACCGGGGAGCTGTTTTTT. The encoded protein is CASSPTGNTGELFF.

The V call is TRBV19, the J call TRBJ2-5, with D perhaps matching TRBD1 (5 bases). Looked up from germline, CDR1 is LNHDA and CDR2 is SQIVND (reference sequence). The CDR3 consists of 14 residues. V shed 5 bases and J shed 0 bases, with 10 bases lying between them. The CDR3 loop reads CASSRQKNQETQYF. CDR3 coding DNA: TGTGCCAGTAGTCGACAGAAAAACCAAGAGACCCAGTACTTC.

This chain links TRBV6-6 with TRBJ1-2; D might be TRBD1 (5 bases). Per the germline V gene, CDR1 is MNHNY and CDR2 is SVGAGI (reference sequence). This CDR3 is built from 14 residues. The V and J ends lost 4 bases and 5 bases respectively, with 14 bases between them. In nucleotides, the CDR3 is TGTGCCAGCAGTTCAGAGGGACTGAGATATGGCTACACCTTC. It is translated as CASSSEGLRYGYTF.

The chain couples TRBV5-1 to TRBJ1-2; tentatively, D is TRBD1 (6 bases). The V gene lost 2 bases and the J gene lost 3 bases, with 11 bases spanning the gap. Germline V gene sequence: CDR1 SGHRS, CDR2 YFSETQ. CDR3 length: 14 residues. The CDR3 spells CASSLQGGDYGYTF. The CDR3 DNA sequence: TGCGCCAGCAGCTTACAGGGTGGAGACTATGGCTACACCTTC.

This chain joins TRBV28 and TRBJ1-4; no firm D call. Germline-derived CDR1 and CDR2 are MDHEN and SYDVKM. With 10 bases removed from V and 5 bases from J, the gap between germline ends came to 8 bases. The CDR3 spans 11 residues. The chain's CDR3 is CATSMNEKLFF. The CDR3 coding sequence is TGTGCCACCTCAATGAATGAAAAACTGTTTTTT.

V and J are TRBV7-6 and TRBJ2-5, with D perhaps matching TRBD2 (5 bases). Germline CDR1 is SGHVS and CDR2 is FNYEAQ. V dropped 1 base and J dropped 5 bases, with 14 bases sitting between them. The CDR3 sequence is 15 residues long. This chain's CDR3 is CASSLGGLRTETQYF. The CDR3, as DNA: TGTGCCAGCAGCTTAGGCGGCCTCCGGACTGAGACCCAGTACTTC.

The chain uses TRBV7-9 and TRBJ2-5; TRBD2 aligns across 10 bases. The CDR3 length is 17 residues. CDR1 and CDR2 from the germline V gene are SEHNR and FQNEAQ (reference sequence). Trimming at V came to 4 bases and at J to 5 bases, leaving 13 bases not matched to a gene. In DNA form, the CDR3 reads TGTGCCAGCAGCTCAACTCTAGCGGGAGTACTCCAGGAGACCCAGTACTTC. This encodes CASSSTLAGVLQETQYF.